The rows below give T cell receptor beta chains drawn from one sample of a study of OX40 agonist ivuxolimab in advanced cancers. This table comes from immunoSEQ multiplex PCR, and its TCRdb copy is limited to in-frame clones, with some not included. The sample lists 55,000 to 80,000 clones, 84% occurring once. The sequenced sample was CD4+ or CD8+ T cells sorted from blood, obtained in a trial of the OX40 agonist ivuxolimab. Receptors originate from an adult with an advanced solid tumor such as melanoma, head and neck, liver or kidney cancer. CDR3s include the opening cysteine and the closing phenylalanine or tryptophan. D genes are given only for firm matches. Only part of the rows carry a size: once, few, many, or a class if the clone is expanded.

abundance,j_gene,v_gene,d_gene,CDR3aa,CDR3nt
.,TRBJ1-3,TRBV18,.,CASSPAGNGNTIYF,TGTGCCAGCTCACCCGCAGGGAATGGAAACACCATATATTTT
.,TRBJ2-7,TRBV19,.,CASSIKGTVYEQYF,TGTGCCAGTAGTATTAAGGGCACTGTCTACGAGCAGTACTTC
.,TRBJ2-1,TRBV27,TRBD1,CASSIRQGARNEQFF,TGTGCCAGCAGTATCCGACAGGGGGCAAGGAATGAGCAGTTCTTC
.,TRBJ1-1,TRBV5-1,.,CASSFGYMNTEAFF,TGCGCCAGCAGCTTCGGATATATGAACACTGAAGCTTTCTTT
.,TRBJ1-2,TRBV30,.,CAWSSLTGAVRGYTF,TGTGCCTGGAGTTCCTTGACCGGGGCCGTGCGTGGCTACACCTTC
.,TRBJ2-1,TRBV11-3,TRBD2,CASSHRGEGFNEQFF,TGTGCCAGCAGCCATCGGGGGGAGGGGTTCAATGAGCAGTTCTTC
.,TRBJ1-1,TRBV13,TRBD1,CASSARGGAEAFF,TGTGCCAGCAGCGCCAGGGGGGGGGCTGAAGCTTTCTTT
.,TRBJ2-1,TRBV19,.,CASSMIDRQGRFF,TGTGCCAGTAGTATGATTGATCGGCAGGGACGGTTCTTC
.,TRBJ2-7,TRBV6-5,TRBD1,CASSRGQGSYEQYF,TGTGCCAGCAGCCGGGGACAGGGGAGCTACGAGCAGTACTTC
.,TRBJ2-5,TRBV5-1,.,CASSFLQGGGQETQYF,TGCGCCAGCAGCTTCCTTCAGGGAGGAGGACAAGAGACCCAGTACTTC
.,TRBJ2-7,TRBV11-3,.,CASSLDRWSSEQYF,TGTGCCAGCAGCTTAGATCGGTGGAGTTCCGAGCAGTACTTC
.,TRBJ2-2,TRBV29-1,.,CSVEMKPTTGTSTGELFF,TGCAGCGTCGAGATGAAACCGACTACAGGAACCTCTACCGGGGAGCTGTTTTTT
.,TRBJ1-2,TRBV28,.,CASSLQGPVYGYTF,TGTGCCAGCAGTTTACAGGGACCCGTCTATGGCTACACCTTC
once,TRBJ1-4,TRBV6-5,.,CASSGSGGAGEKLFF,TGTGCCAGCAGTGGCTCGGGAGGGGCCGGAGAAAAACTGTTTTTT
.,TRBJ1-2,TRBV4-1,TRBD1,CASSSDRVGGYTF,TGCGCCAGCAGCTCCGACAGGGTAGGGGGCTACACCTTC
few,TRBJ1-2,TRBV12-5,TRBD1,CASGTDRGFGGYTF,TGTGCTAGTGGTACGGACAGGGGTTTTGGTGGCTACACCTTC
.,TRBJ2-1,TRBV19,.,CASSIEQGLNEQFF,TGTGCCAGTAGTATCGAACAGGGTCTTAATGAGCAGTTCTTC
once,TRBJ1-5,TRBV4-1,TRBD1,CASSQSGQGTYSNQPQHF,TGCGCCAGCAGCCAATCGGGACAGGGAACTTATAGCAATCAGCCCCAGCATTTT
.,TRBJ1-2,TRBV9,.,CASSSLQNYGYTF,TGTGCCAGCAGCTCGTTACAGAACTATGGCTACACCTTC
.,TRBJ2-7,TRBV23-1,.,CASLPRGSCHEQYF,TGCGCCAGCCTCCCCAGAGGCTCTTGCCACGAGCAGTACTTC
.,TRBJ2-7,TRBV27,TRBD2,CASSSSGSSYEQYF,TGTGCCAGCAGTTCAAGCGGGAGCTCCTACGAGCAGTACTTC
.,TRBJ1-2,TRBV7-2,.,CASSTRGVANYGYTF,TGTGCCAGCAGCACCCGTGGGGTGGCTAACTATGGCTACACCTTC
.,TRBJ1-2,TRBV30,.,CAWGRPLREGNYGYTF,TGTGCCTGGGGACGGCCTCTACGGGAAGGGAACTATGGCTACACCTTC
.,TRBJ2-7,TRBV9,.,CASSVGGALSYEQYF,TGTGCCAGCAGCGTAGGGGGGGCCCTCTCCTACGAGCAGTACTTC
.,TRBJ1-1,TRBV5-1,.,CASSLSTATTEAFF,TGCGCCAGCAGCTTGTCCACGGCAACCACTGAAGCTTTCTTT
once,TRBJ1-2,TRBV30,.,CAWSVSRYGYTF,TGTGCCTGGAGTGTAAGTCGATATGGCTACACCTTC
once,TRBJ2-3,TRBV5-6,.,CASSLEATQYF,TGTGCCAGCAGCTTGGAGGCCACGCAGTATTTT
once,TRBJ1-2,TRBV18,TRBD1,CASTRTGGSSNYGYTF,TGTGCCAGCACCAGGACAGGGGGCTCTTCTAACTATGGCTACACCTTC
.,TRBJ1-4,TRBV19,.,CATSSRGQKKEKLFF,TGTGCCACCAGTAGTCGGGGTCAGAAAAAAGAAAAACTGTTTTTT
.,TRBJ2-4,TRBV6-1,.,CASSEVNHLFQYF,TGTGCCAGCAGTGAGGTCAACCATCTATTTCAGTACTTC
.,TRBJ1-2,TRBV10-2,TRBD1,CASRGTAAGYGYTF,TGCGCCAGCAGAGGGACAGCTGCTGGCTATGGCTACACCTTC
.,TRBJ2-3,TRBV11-3,.,CASSSGHPTDTQYF,TGTGCCAGCAGCTCCGGTCATCCTACAGATACGCAGTATTTT
.,TRBJ2-7,TRBV28,.,CATLGQFYSYEQYF,TGTGCCACCCTGGGACAATTCTATTCCTACGAGCAGTACTTC
.,TRBJ2-1,TRBV11-3,TRBD2,CASSLLGTTPIREQFF,TGTGCCAGCAGCTTGTTGGGGACTACTCCCATTCGAGAGCAGTTCTTC
.,TRBJ1-1,TRBV18,TRBD1,CASSRGQGASTEAFF,TGTGCCAGCTCACGCGGACAGGGGGCGTCCACTGAAGCTTTCTTT
few,TRBJ2-1,TRBV11-3,TRBD2,CASSTWTSGDYNEQFF,TGTGCCAGCAGCACGTGGACTAGCGGAGACTACAATGAGCAGTTCTTC
.,TRBJ1-5,TRBV5-1,.,CASSSGDGSNQPQHF,TGCGCCAGCAGCTCTGGGGACGGTAGCAATCAGCCCCAGCATTTT
.,TRBJ1-1,TRBV18,.,CASSPTPRAEAFF,TGTGCCAGCTCGCCGACACCTCGGGCTGAAGCTTTCTTT
.,TRBJ1-2,TRBV28,.,CASSLVWGVGGYTF,TGTGCCAGCAGTTTAGTCTGGGGTGTAGGTGGCTACACCTTC
.,TRBJ2-1,TRBV7-9,TRBD1,CASSRYRDRGGDSYNEQFF,TGTGCCAGCAGCCGATACCGGGACAGGGGTGGGGACTCCTACAATGAGCAGTTCTTC
.,TRBJ2-7,TRBV5-5,.,CASSLLRGDTYEQYF,TGTGCCAGCAGCTTGCTTAGGGGAGACACTTACGAGCAGTACTTC
.,TRBJ1-6,TRBV5-4,TRBD1,CASSSGQGALALHF,TGTGCCAGCAGCTCCGGACAGGGGGCCTTGGCCCTCCACTTT
.,TRBJ2-3,TRBV6-5,.,CATRRGLTITDTQYF,TGTGCCACCCGGCGGGGACTGACTATTACAGATACGCAGTATTTT
.,TRBJ2-2,TRBV15,.,CATSTESNTGELFF,TGTGCCACCAGTACAGAGTCGAACACCGGGGAGCTGTTTTTT
.,TRBJ1-2,TRBV10-3,.,CAISENRDGYTF,TGTGCCATCAGTGAAAATCGAGATGGCTACACCTTC